These T cell receptor beta chains were read from a single sample in a study of shared clonotypes between healthy human individuals. Assay: immunoSEQ multiplex PCR; the TCRdb copy retains only in-frame clones and omits some. The sample gives some 680,000 clones, 60% to 75% of which show up once; about 1.8% is in the top ten. The sequenced sample consisted of memory CD4+ T cells sorted from blood. Every receptor here comes from a woman younger than 45 in good health. CDR3s include the opening cysteine and the closing phenylalanine or tryptophan. The order of the fields is CDR3 DNA, CDR3 protein, clone size, D gene, V gene, J gene. A D gene is named only where the DNA matches it firmly. Only some rows state a clone size, as once, few, many or a class for expanded clones.

DNA: TGTGCCAGCAGCATGGGACTCTCGGGGGAGACCCAGTACTTC; CDR3: CASSMGLSGETQYF; size: .; D: .; V: TRBV11-2; J: TRBJ2-5
DNA: TGTGCCAGCAGCGCGACTAGCGGGAGTATCTACGAGCAGTACTTC; CDR3: CASSATSGSIYEQYF; size: .; D: TRBD2; V: TRBV9; J: TRBJ2-7
DNA: TGCAGCGTCTCCACGACAGGGACCGGGGAGCTGTTTTTT; CDR3: CSVSTTGTGELFF; size: .; D: TRBD1; V: TRBV29-1; J: TRBJ2-2
DNA: TGCGCCAGCAGCCAAGACTCAATTCGGCCTGATGGCTACACCTTC; CDR3: CASSQDSIRPDGYTF; size: many; D: .; V: TRBV4-1; J: TRBJ1-2
DNA: TGTGCCAGCAAGATCCTACCGGGACAGGGGATTTCCGAGCAGTACTTC; CDR3: CASKILPGQGISEQYF; size: few; D: TRBD1; V: TRBV28; J: TRBJ2-7
DNA: TGTGCCAGCTCACCCTCGGGGAGTGGAGAGACCCAGTACTTC; CDR3: CASSPSGSGETQYF; size: .; D: .; V: TRBV18; J: TRBJ2-5
DNA: TGTGCCAGTAGTATACGTCCCAGCGGTTCCTACGAGCAGTACTTC; CDR3: CASSIRPSGSYEQYF; size: .; D: .; V: TRBV19; J: TRBJ2-7
DNA: TGTGCCAGCAGTTTACTAGCGGGAGGCGATGAGCAGTTCTTC; CDR3: CASSLLAGGDEQFF; size: .; D: TRBD2; V: TRBV28; J: TRBJ2-1
DNA: TGTGCCAGCAACCCTAACACAGGGCGGGCCACTGAAGCTTTCTTT; CDR3: CASNPNTGRATEAFF; size: .; D: .; V: TRBV2; J: TRBJ1-1
DNA: TGTGCCAGTAGTACCCGAGGACAGGGGGCAATAGGCACCGGGGAGCTGTTTTTT; CDR3: CASSTRGQGAIGTGELFF; size: .; D: TRBD1; V: TRBV19; J: TRBJ2-2
DNA: TGCGCCAGCAGCTTGGTTTCTAGCGGTTACAATGAGCAGTTCTTC; CDR3: CASSLVSSGYNEQFF; size: .; D: TRBD2; V: TRBV5-1; J: TRBJ2-1
DNA: TGTGCCAGCAGCCCGGGCGGGACCAATGTAAGGGGAAAAGAGACCCAGTACTTC; CDR3: CASSPGGTNVRGKETQYF; size: once; D: .; V: TRBV5-4; J: TRBJ2-5
DNA: TGTGCCAGCAGCACAGGGGGCTACGAGCAGTACTTC; CDR3: CASSTGGYEQYF; size: .; D: TRBD1; V: TRBV2; J: TRBJ2-7
DNA: TGTGCCAGCAGACAGAGGGTCAATCAGCCCCAGCATTTT; CDR3: CASRQRVNQPQHF; size: .; D: .; V: TRBV28; J: TRBJ1-5
DNA: TGTGCCAGCGGACGAAGGACTAGCGGGAGATTGACAGATACGCAGTATTTT; CDR3: CASGRRTSGRLTDTQYF; size: .; D: TRBD2; V: TRBV27; J: TRBJ2-3
DNA: TGTGCCACCAGCCCCCGTCTCGCCAGCCCTAGCTCTGGGGCCAACGTCCTGACTTTC; CDR3: CATSPRLASPSSGANVLTF; size: .; D: .; V: TRBV15; J: TRBJ2-6
DNA: TGTGCCAGCAGCCCGAGGACTCCGCTCTACGAGCAGTACTTC; CDR3: CASSPRTPLYEQYF; size: .; D: .; V: TRBV28; J: TRBJ2-7
DNA: TGTGCCAGCAGTGAAAACAGTGGGAATCAGCCCCAGCATTTT; CDR3: CASSENSGNQPQHF; size: many; D: .; V: TRBV2; J: TRBJ1-5
DNA: TGTGCCACCTGTGGGAGATGGGGTACTGAAGCTTTCTTT; CDR3: CATCGRWGTEAFF; size: .; D: .; V: TRBV28; J: TRBJ1-1
DNA: TGTGCCAGCAGTTTAGGGTTAGGACTAGCGGGATCAGATACGCAGTATTTT; CDR3: CASSLGLGLAGSDTQYF; size: few; D: TRBD2; V: TRBV28; J: TRBJ2-3
DNA: TGTGCCAGCTCACCAGCCGGGGGTTTAGGCGAGCAGTACTTC; CDR3: CASSPAGGLGEQYF; size: many; D: .; V: TRBV18; J: TRBJ2-7
DNA: TGTGCCAGCAGTTTGGGTCGGGGGCATCAGCCCCAGCATTTT; CDR3: CASSLGRGHQPQHF; size: .; D: .; V: TRBV27; J: TRBJ1-5
DNA: TGTGCCAGCAGCTTGGTTGCTAGTAACAATGAGCAGTTCTTC; CDR3: CASSLVASNNEQFF; size: .; D: .; V: TRBV5-4; J: TRBJ2-1
DNA: TGTGCCAGCAGTTATACAGGGACCAGAGGGACTGAAGCTTTCTTT; CDR3: CASSYTGTRGTEAFF; size: .; D: .; V: TRBV27; J: TRBJ1-1
DNA: TGTGCCAGCATGTCATTCGTGGACACTGAAGCTTTCTTT; CDR3: CASMSFVDTEAFF; size: .; D: .; V: TRBV27; J: TRBJ1-1
DNA: TGTGCCAGCAGTCAGTTAACGTCCTACAATGAGCAGTTCTTC; CDR3: CASSQLTSYNEQFF; size: .; D: .; V: TRBV2; J: TRBJ2-1
DNA: TGTGCCAGCAGTTTCCGGGCACAGAACACTGAAGCTTTCTTT; CDR3: CASSFRAQNTEAFF; size: .; D: .; V: TRBV2; J: TRBJ1-1
DNA: TGCAGTGCAAGGACCCGGATGCAGTTCTTC; CDR3: CSARTRMQFF; size: few; D: .; V: TRBV20-1; J: TRBJ2-1
DNA: TGTGCCAGCAGTGGACAGGGGAGCGGTTCAGCGAATGAGCAGTTCTTC; CDR3: CASSGQGSGSANEQFF; size: few; D: TRBD1; V: TRBV7-9; J: TRBJ2-1
DNA: TGCGCCAGCAGCATGACAGGGGCTAATGAAAAACTGTTTTTT; CDR3: CASSMTGANEKLFF; size: .; D: TRBD1; V: TRBV5-1; J: TRBJ1-4
DNA: TGCGCCAGCAGCTTGGGTACTAGCGGGCATGAGCAGTTCTTC; CDR3: CASSLGTSGHEQFF; size: .; D: TRBD2; V: TRBV5-1; J: TRBJ2-1
DNA: TGTGCCAGCAGCCAAGGGGACAGGGATTTGCGGCCCCAGCATTTT; CDR3: CASSQGDRDLRPQHF; size: .; D: TRBD1; V: TRBV4-2; J: TRBJ1-5
DNA: TGCGCCAGCAGCTTATCCGGGACAGGAGCCTACGAGCAGTACTTC; CDR3: CASSLSGTGAYEQYF; size: .; D: TRBD1; V: TRBV5-1; J: TRBJ2-7
DNA: TGTGCCATCAGTGTCCTTGGACAGCCTAATGAAAAACTGTTTTTT; CDR3: CAISVLGQPNEKLFF; size: many; D: .; V: TRBV10-3; J: TRBJ1-4
DNA: TGTGCCAGCAGTTCGACTAGCGGGAGGGTCACCGTTAGGGCCCAGTACTTC; CDR3: CASSSTSGRVTVRAQYF; size: .; D: TRBD2; V: TRBV27; J: TRBJ2-5
DNA: TGTGCCAGTAGTGACCCCGTACAGGGACAGGTTCCCTACGAGCAGTACTTC; CDR3: CASSDPVQGQVPYEQYF; size: once; D: TRBD1; V: TRBV19; J: TRBJ2-7